This TCR beta chain was sequenced in a study of T cell responses to AZD1222 COVID-19 vaccine. Worth noting for this clone: Antigen unknown.

Overall study findings and caveats: Two AZD1222 administrations were followed by greater Spike-specific TCR breadth and depth.

The CDR3 has 14 residues. V shed 3 bases and J shed 1 base, with 10 bases lying between them. CDR1 and CDR2 (germline): SGHRS, YFSETQ. The assay was immunoSEQ multiplex PCR, and TCRdb's table has in-frame clones only and misses some. The sample has some 170,000 clones; 90% to 95% are singletons. This sequence was found in an adult in good health. This chain links TRBV5-1 with TRBJ1-1; D unclear. Source: peripheral blood, taken on day 0 of AZD1222 vaccination. This CDR3 is CASSWLMENTEAFF. The CDR3 DNA follows: TGCGCCAGCAGCTGGCTTATGGAGAACACTGAAGCTTTCTTT. Full variable domain (rest looked up from reference TRBV5-1 and TRBJ1-1): KAGVTQTPRYLIKTRGQQVTLSCSPISGHRSVSWYQQTPGQGLQFLFEYFSETQRNKGNFPGRFSGRQFSNSRSEMNVSTLELGDSALYLCASSWLMENTEAFFGQGTRLTVV.